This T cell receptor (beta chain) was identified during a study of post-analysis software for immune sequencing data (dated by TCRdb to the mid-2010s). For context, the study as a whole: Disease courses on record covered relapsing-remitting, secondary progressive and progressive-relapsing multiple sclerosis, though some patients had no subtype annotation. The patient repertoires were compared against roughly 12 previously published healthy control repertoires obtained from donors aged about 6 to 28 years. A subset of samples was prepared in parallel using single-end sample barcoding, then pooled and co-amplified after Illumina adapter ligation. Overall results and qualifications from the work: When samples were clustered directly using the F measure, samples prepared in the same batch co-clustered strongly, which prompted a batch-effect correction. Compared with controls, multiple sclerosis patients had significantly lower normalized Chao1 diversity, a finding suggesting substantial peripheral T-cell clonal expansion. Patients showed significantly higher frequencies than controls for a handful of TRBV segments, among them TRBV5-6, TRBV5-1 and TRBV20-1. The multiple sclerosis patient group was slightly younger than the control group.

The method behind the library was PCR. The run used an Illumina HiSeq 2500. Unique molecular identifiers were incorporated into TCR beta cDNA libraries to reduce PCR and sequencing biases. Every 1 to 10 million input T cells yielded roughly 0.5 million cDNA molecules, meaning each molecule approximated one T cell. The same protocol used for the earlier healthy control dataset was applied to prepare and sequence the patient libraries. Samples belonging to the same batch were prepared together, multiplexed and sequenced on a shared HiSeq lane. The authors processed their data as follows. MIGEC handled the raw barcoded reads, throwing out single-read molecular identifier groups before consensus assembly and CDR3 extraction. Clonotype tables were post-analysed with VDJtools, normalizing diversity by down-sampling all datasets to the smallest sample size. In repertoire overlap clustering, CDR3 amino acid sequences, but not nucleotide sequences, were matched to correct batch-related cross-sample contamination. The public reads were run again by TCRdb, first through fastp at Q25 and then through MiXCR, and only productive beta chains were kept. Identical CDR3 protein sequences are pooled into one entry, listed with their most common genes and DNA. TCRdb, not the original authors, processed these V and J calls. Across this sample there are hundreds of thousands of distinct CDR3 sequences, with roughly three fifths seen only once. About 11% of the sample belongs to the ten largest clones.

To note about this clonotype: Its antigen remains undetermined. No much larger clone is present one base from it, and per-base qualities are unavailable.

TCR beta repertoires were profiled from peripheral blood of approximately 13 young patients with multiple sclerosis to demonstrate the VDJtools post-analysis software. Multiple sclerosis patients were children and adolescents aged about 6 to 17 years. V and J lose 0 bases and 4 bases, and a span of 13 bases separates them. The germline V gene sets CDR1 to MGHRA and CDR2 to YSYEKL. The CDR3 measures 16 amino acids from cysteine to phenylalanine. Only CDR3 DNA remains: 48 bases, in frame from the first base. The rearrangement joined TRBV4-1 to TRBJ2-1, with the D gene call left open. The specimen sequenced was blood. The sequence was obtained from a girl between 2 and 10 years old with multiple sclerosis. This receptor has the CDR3 CASSQEFRGRYNEQFF. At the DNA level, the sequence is TGCGCCAGCAGCCAAGAATTTAGAGGCCGATACAATGAGCAGTTCTTC.